The clone carrying this TCR beta chain was detected only a few times. What it binds is not known. Measured with immunoSEQ multiplex PCR; TCRdb has only the in-frame clones, and not every one. This table holds some 350,000 clones, over 60% found once. The CDR3 has 13 amino acids. Per the germline V gene, CDR1 is MNHEY and CDR2 is SVGAGI. The germline V and J ends were trimmed by 8 bases and 2 bases, with 10 bases remaining between them. This specimen comes from a study of cytotoxic CD8 clonotypes in ibrutinib-treated CLL. Study-level information: Responses: roughly 25 partial, 2 complete; after median roughly 63 months, approximately 14 stayed remitted, around 12 progressed. Sequenced samples delivered averages of roughly 260,000 productive templates and some 93,000 productive rearrangements.

Study conclusions and caveats: Sustained-remission patients were sampled at different times than progressing patients were.

Frozen-stored PBMCs produced about 2 micrograms of genomic DNA for TCR beta libraries. V gene TRBV6-5 combines with J gene TRBJ1-5; tentatively, D is TRBD1 (5 bases). This receptor was identified in a human donor with chronic lymphocytic leukemia. The sequences come from PBMCs, collected after 36 months of ibrutinib treatment. CDR3 nucleotide sequence: TGTGCCAGCGGGGCGGCAGGCAATCAGCCCCAGCATTTT. It is translated as CASGAAGNQPQHF.